What follows are 2 T cell receptor beta chains derived from one specimen sequenced in a study of patients and donors after allogeneic stem cell transplantation. TCRdb re-analysed the RT-PCR reads in MiXCR, keeping a single row per CDR3 protein. The sample includes more than 850,000 distinct CDR3 sequences, roughly 17% of them seen just once. Sequencing used blood, either unsorted or a sorted T cell fraction (not recorded which). The receptors originated from a human donor who was either an allogeneic HSCT recipient or a stem cell or donor lymphocyte infusion donor (not recorded which). It is not recorded whose cells these are; they may come from a transplant donor.

This clonotype was recorded a few times. The rearrangement uses TRBV7-9 and TRBJ1-2; 10 nucleotides match TRBD1. The CDR3 has 14 amino acids. Germline values: CDR1 SEHNR, CDR2 FQNEAQ (reference sequence). After removal of 6 bases from V and 6 bases from J, the junction contained 7 bases not matched to a gene. The DNA of the CDR3 is TGTGCCAGCAGGCCAGGGACAGGGGATAATGGCTACACCTTC. Translated: CASRPGTGDNGYTF.

This clonotype appeared a few times. This chain uses TRBV6-5 with TRBJ2-7; D is possibly TRBD1 (5 bases). Germline V CDR1 and CDR2: MNHEY, SVGAGI. The CDR3 is 18 amino acids. V was pared by 0 bases and J by 0 bases, with 18 bases between. CDR3 protein: CASSYSNQAGHYSYEQYF. CDR3 DNA sequence: TGTGCCAGCAGTTACTCGAATCAGGCAGGGCACTACTCCTACGAGCAGTACTTC.